These T cell receptor beta chains were read from a single sample in a study of T cell repertoires in cytomegalovirus infection. TCRdb passed the reads through MiXCR, listing each CDR3 protein once. In the table there are 750,000 to 950,000 distinct CDR3 sequences, 25% to 35% of which are singletons. Their recognized antigens are unknown. Here the sequenced sample was cultured CD8+ T cells from PBMCs, taken from culture after CMV antigen stimulation. These receptors were collected from a human donor in good health (CMV status not recorded). Some clones in this sample may be carry-over from other donors' samples. CDR3s include the opening cysteine and the closing phenylalanine or tryptophan. The D gene is left open where the match is weak. Size is omitted from some rows. Given values are once, few, many or a class for expanded clones.

TRBV15	TRBJ1-2	NA	NA	CATSSKGTGGYTF	TGTGCCACCAGCAGCAAAGGGACGGGGGGCTACACCTTC
TRBV6-1	TRBJ2-3	TRBD1	NA	CASSPGTGSADTQYF	TGTGCCAGCAGTCCCGGGACAGGGAGTGCAGATACGCAGTATTTT
TRBV20-1	TRBJ2-3	TRBD2	NA	CSARDIRRGSTDTQYF	TGCAGTGCTAGAGATATTAGGCGGGGGTCCACAGATACGCAGTATTTT
TRBV6-2/TRBV6-3	TRBJ2-3	TRBD2	NA	CASSLPPWSGGRTDTQYF	TGTGCCAGCAGTCTACCCCCTTGGAGCGGGGGCCGGACAGATACGCAGTATTTT
TRBV19	TRBJ1-1	NA	few	CASRDGTEAFF	TGTGCCAGTCGGGACGGAACTGAAGCTTTCTTT
TRBV4-1	TRBJ1-2	NA	NA	CASSRELINYGYTF	TGCGCCAGCAGCCGGGAGTTGATAAACTATGGCTACACCTTC
TRBV7-3	TRBJ2-5	TRBD2	NA	CASSSHSGTSGETQYF	TGTGCCAGCAGCTCTCACTCCGGGACTAGCGGGGAGACCCAGTACTTC
TRBV20-1	TRBJ2-3	NA	NA	CSAALRGDTQYF	TGCAGTGCTGCGCTTCGGGGAGATACGCAGTATTTT
TRBV28	TRBJ2-2	TRBD1	NA	CASSLFTGVSGELFF	TGTGCCAGCAGTTTATTTACAGGGGTTTCCGGGGAGCTGTTTTTT
TRBV7-2	TRBJ1-4	NA	NA	CASSLRGGEEVGKLFF	TGTGCCAGCAGCTTAAGAGGAGGGGAAGAGGTGGGGAAACTGTTTTTT
TRBV19	TRBJ1-2	NA	NA	CASSIDLRGNYGYTF	TGTGCCAGTAGTATAGATCTCAGGGGAAACTATGGCTACACCTTC
TRBV7-7	TRBJ2-5	NA	many	CASSLGRTARSETQYF	TGTGCTAGCAGCTTAGGGCGGACAGCCAGGTCAGAGACCCAGTACTTC
TRBV29-1	TRBJ2-4	NA	few	CSVRDSNLGLAKNIQYF	TGCAGCGTTAGGGACTCCAATCTGGGCTTAGCCAAAAACATTCAGTACTTC
TRBV29-1	TRBJ1-2	NA	NA	CSVEHTSGGYTF	TGCAGCGTTGAACACACCTCGGGGGGCTACACCTTC
TRBV5-6	TRBJ1-4	NA	NA	CASSHPWQENEKLFF	TGTGCCAGCAGCCACCCCTGGCAAGAAAATGAAAAACTGTTTTTT
TRBV20-1	TRBJ1-6	TRBD1	NA	CSATYMGQGEEPLHF	TGCAGTGCTACCTACATGGGACAGGGGGAGGAACCCCTCCACTTT
TRBV6-6	TRBJ2-2	TRBD2	NA	CASSDPWVAGETGELFF	TGTGCCAGCAGTGATCCCTGGGTAGCGGGCGAAACCGGGGAGCTGTTTTTT
TRBV12-3/TRBV12-4	TRBJ1-1	TRBD1	NA	CASSTWTGLEAFF	TGTGCCAGCAGCACGTGGACAGGGCTTGAAGCTTTCTTT
TRBV19	TRBJ2-2	NA	NA	CASSIRRRYTGELFF	TGTGCCAGTAGTATACGCCGTCGTTACACCGGGGAGCTGTTTTTT
TRBV27	TRBJ2-1	TRBD2	few	CASSPHGTSGYNEQFF	TGTGCCAGCAGTCCCCACGGGACTAGCGGTTACAATGAGCAGTTCTTC
TRBV19	TRBJ1-2	NA	NA	CASRTGQIFLNYGYTF	TGTGCCAGTAGGACCGGACAGATTTTTCTTAACTATGGCTACACCTTC
TRBV6-6	TRBJ2-7	NA	few	CASSPPQPSAYEQYF	TGTGCCAGCTCTCCCCCACAGCCCTCAGCCTACGAGCAGTACTTC
TRBV6-1	TRBJ2-2	NA	few	CASGSIGREPTGELFF	TGTGCCAGCGGATCAATTGGACGAGAACCTACCGGGGAGCTGTTTTTT
TRBV29-1	TRBJ1-2	TRBD1	few	CSVRDSYGYTF	TGCAGCGTCCGGGACAGCTATGGCTACACCTTC
TRBV3-1	TRBJ2-3	TRBD2	many	CASSQGSSGFTDTQYF	TGTGCCAGCAGCCAAGGGTCTAGCGGGTTCACAGATACGCAGTATTTT
TRBV7-6	TRBJ1-5	TRBD1	many	CASSLGVTGGSNQPQHF	TGTGCCAGCAGCTTAGGTGTCACAGGGGGTAGCAATCAGCCCCAGCATTTT
TRBV11-3	TRBJ2-2	NA	NA	CASSLVFGAELFF	TGTGCCAGCAGCTTAGTATTTGGGGCGGAGCTGTTTTTT
TRBV6-1	TRBJ2-2	TRBD1	few	CASSDTGGDPTGELFF	TGTGCCAGCAGTGACACAGGGGGAGACCCCACCGGGGAGCTGTTTTTT
TRBV20-1	TRBJ1-1	NA	NA	CSAPGKNTEAFF	TGCAGTGCTCCCGGGAAGAACACTGAAGCTTTCTTT
TRBV7-6	TRBJ2-3	TRBD1	NA	CASSLTGGLTDTQYF	TGTGCCAGCAGCTTGACAGGGGGCCTCACAGATACGCAGTATTTT